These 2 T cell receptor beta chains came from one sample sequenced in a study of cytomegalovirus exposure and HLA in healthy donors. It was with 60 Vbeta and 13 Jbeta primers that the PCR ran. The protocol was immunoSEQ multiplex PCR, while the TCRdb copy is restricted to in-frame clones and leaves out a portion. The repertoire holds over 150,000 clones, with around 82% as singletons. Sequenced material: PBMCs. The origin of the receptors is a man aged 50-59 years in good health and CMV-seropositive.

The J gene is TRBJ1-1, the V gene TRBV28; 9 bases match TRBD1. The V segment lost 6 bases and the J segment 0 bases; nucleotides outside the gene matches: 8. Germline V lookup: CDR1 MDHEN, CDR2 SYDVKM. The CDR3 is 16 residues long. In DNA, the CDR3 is TGTGCCAGCAGGCCGGGACAGGGTAAGATGAACACTGAAGCTTTCTTT. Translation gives CASRPGQGKMNTEAFF.

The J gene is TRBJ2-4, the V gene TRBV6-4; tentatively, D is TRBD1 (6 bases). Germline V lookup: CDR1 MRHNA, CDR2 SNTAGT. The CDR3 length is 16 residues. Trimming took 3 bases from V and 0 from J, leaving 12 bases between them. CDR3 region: CASSDEGRGAKNIQYF. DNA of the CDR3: TGTGCCAGCAGTGATGAGGGCAGGGGAGCCAAAAACATTCAGTACTTC.